The clone carrying this TCR beta chain was seen a handful of times. The data stem from a study of OX40 agonist ivuxolimab in advanced cancers. V dropped 6 bases and J dropped 4 bases, with 12 bases sitting between them. Germline V gene sequence: CDR1 SNHLY, CDR2 FYNNEI. The CDR3 loop spans 13 amino acids. Systemic immunosuppression or a history of autoimmune disease excluded patients. Baseline was the first blood sampling point, followed by cycle 4 day 1 and cycle 7 day 1. Libraries were prepared by immunoSEQ multiplex PCR; TCRdb keeps only in-frame clonotypes and omits some of them. The data contain roughly 50,000 clones, around 84% of them singletons.

V usage is TRBV2 and J usage is TRBJ1-2; perhaps TRBD1 as D (6 bases). The specimen was CD4+ or CD8+ T cells sorted from blood, collected in a trial of the OX40 agonist ivuxolimab. This sequence was found in an adult with an advanced solid tumor such as melanoma, head and neck, liver or kidney cancer. CDR3 region: CASRYTGFYGYTF. For the CDR3, the DNA is TGTGCCAGCAGGTACACAGGGTTCTATGGCTACACCTTC.